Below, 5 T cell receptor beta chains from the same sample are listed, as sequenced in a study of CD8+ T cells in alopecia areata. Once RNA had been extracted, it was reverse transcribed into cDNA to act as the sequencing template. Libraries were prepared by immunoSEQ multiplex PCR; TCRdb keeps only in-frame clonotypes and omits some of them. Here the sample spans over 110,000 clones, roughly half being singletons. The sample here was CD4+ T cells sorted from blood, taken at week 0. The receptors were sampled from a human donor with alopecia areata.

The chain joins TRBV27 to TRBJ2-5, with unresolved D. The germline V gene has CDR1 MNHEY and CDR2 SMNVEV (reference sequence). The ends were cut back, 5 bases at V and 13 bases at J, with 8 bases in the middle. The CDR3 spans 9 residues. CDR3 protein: CASSQVPYF. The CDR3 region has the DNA TGTGCCAGCAGTCAAGTCCCGTACTTC.

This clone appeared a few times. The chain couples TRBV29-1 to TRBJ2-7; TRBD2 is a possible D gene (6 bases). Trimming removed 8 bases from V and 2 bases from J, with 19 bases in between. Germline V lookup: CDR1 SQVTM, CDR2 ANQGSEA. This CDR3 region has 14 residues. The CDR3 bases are TGCAGCCCCCGATGGTGGAGGAGGGCCTACGAGCAGTACTTC. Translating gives CSPRWWRRAYEQYF.

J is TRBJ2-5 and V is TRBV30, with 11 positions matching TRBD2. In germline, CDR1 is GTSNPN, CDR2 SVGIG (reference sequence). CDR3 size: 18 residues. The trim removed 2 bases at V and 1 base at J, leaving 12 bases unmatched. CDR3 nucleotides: TGTGCCTGGAGTCGATCAGGTGTAGCGGGAGGGACCCAAGAGACCCAGTACTTC. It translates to CAWSRSGVAGGTQETQYF.

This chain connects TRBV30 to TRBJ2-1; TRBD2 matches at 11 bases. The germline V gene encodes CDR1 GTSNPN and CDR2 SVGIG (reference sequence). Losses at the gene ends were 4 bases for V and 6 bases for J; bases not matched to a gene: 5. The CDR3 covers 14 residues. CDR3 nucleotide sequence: TGTGCCTGGAAACTAGCGGGAGTGCTCAATGAGCAGTTCTTC. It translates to CAWKLAGVLNEQFF.

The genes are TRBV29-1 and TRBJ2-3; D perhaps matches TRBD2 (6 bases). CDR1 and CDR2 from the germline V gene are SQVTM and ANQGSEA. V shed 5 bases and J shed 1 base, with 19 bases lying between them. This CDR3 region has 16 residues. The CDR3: CSVTPIGEAGTDTQYF. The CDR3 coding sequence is TGCAGCGTTACCCCAATAGGGGAGGCTGGCACAGATACGCAGTATTTT.